The T cell receptor beta chain under discussion was sequenced for a study of cytomegalovirus exposure and HLA in healthy donors. Across the whole study: Unique TCRs numbering approximately 81 million, obtained from HLA-typed donors, made up an early data release.

General observations from the study: One variant, a missense change in DCLRE1C, was linked in a later analysis to TCR beta V- and J-gene trimming. The authors later found TCR association rates varying by HLA locus, with DRB1 most and HLA-C fewest. In an earlier analysis, about 90% or about 30%: the productive usage of most TCR beta V segments.

Per the germline V gene, CDR1 is SGDLS and CDR2 is YYNGEE. This CDR3 region has 16 residues. V was pared by 4 bases and J by 6 bases, with 5 bases of the junction left unmatched. Details on this clone: Its matching antigen is unknown.

Primers: 60 Vbeta forward and 13 Jbeta reverse. Assay: immunoSEQ multiplex PCR; the TCRdb copy retains only in-frame clones and omits some. In all, the sample yields tens of thousands of clones. The source of this sequence is a male donor in good health and CMV-seronegative. The sample was PBMCs. The genes are TRBV9 and TRBJ2-1, with 15 bases matching TRBD2. Here the CDR3 reads CASSTRTSGRVNEQFF. CDR3 in DNA: TGTGCCAGCAGCACCAGGACTAGCGGGAGGGTCAATGAGCAGTTCTTC.